This T cell receptor (beta chain) was recovered during a study of yellow fever vaccine responses in identical twins. Study results and caveats: Twins reportedly mounted vaccine T cell responses that seemed partly convergent, partly personalized.

Notes on this clonotype: Its antigen remains unidentified.

MiXCR, run by TCRdb on the RT-PCR reads, gives a single entry per CDR3 protein. Counted here are approximately 15,000 distinct CDR3 sequences, around 83% occurring once; the ten biggest clones make up about 1.7%. V was clipped by 4 bases and J by 1 base, with 20 bases between them. Per germline, CDR1 SEHNR and CDR2 FQNEAQ (reference sequence). CDR3 length: 17 residues. The chain recombines TRBV7-9 with TRBJ2-7, with D perhaps matching TRBD1 or TRBD2 (5 bases each). This sequence originates from a woman between 18 and 29 years old who received the yellow fever vaccine. Here the sequenced sample was T cells from blood (PBMCs), unsorted or a sorted subset (not recorded which), taken before or after yellow fever vaccination (not recorded which). The chain's CDR3 is CASSSSREGPSSYEQYF. The CDR3 DNA reads as TGTGCCAGCAGCTCTTCGCGTGAGGGACCGAGTTCCTACGAGCAGTACTTC.